This TCR beta chain was documented in a study of T-cell reconstitution after alpha-beta-depleted transplantation in children. A library of TCRbeta sequences, prepared with unique molecular identifiers, was generated. TCRdb re-called the PCR reads with MiXCR, one entry per CDR3 protein. Counted here are roughly 28,000 distinct CDR3 sequences, 15% to 20% occurring once; the ten biggest clones make up 35%. The CDR3 totals 12 residues. CDR1 and CDR2 (germline): SGHAT, FQNNGV. Between the trimmed V and J ends, which lost 2 bases and 11 bases, there was a span of 12 bases. At least ten counts were recorded for this clonotype.

This chain uses TRBV11-2 with TRBJ1-1, with D unclear. Sequencing was performed on PBMCs, mostly from graft donor cells, taken 60 days after TCRalphabeta/CD19-depleted stem cell transplant. The receptor was isolated from a male patient aged 2 to 10 who had a stem cell transplant for acute lymphoblastic leukemia, so the T cells may come from the graft donor. CDR3 residues: CASSLNGRRAFF. CDR3 nucleotide sequence: TGTGCCAGCAGCTTAAACGGGCGGAGGGCTTTCTTT.